These T cell receptor beta chains were read from a single sample in a study of Graves' ophthalmopathy and Graves' hyperthyroidism. TCRdb re-called the multiplex PCR reads with MiXCR, one entry per CDR3 protein. The sample records 900,000 to 1,200,000 distinct CDR3 sequences, roughly two fifths being singletons. Material for sequencing was peripheral blood or thyroid tissue (not recorded which). The receptors stem from an adult man with Graves' hyperthyroidism. Both conserved end residues are part of each CDR3. The D gene is left open where the match is weak. The size of a clone is reported for some rows only, either as once, few or many, or as a class for expanded clones.

j_call clone_size cdr3_length v_call d_call cdr3_aa cdr3_nt
TRBJ1-2 - 15 TRBV7-9 - CASSMTLATVYGYTF TGTGCCAGCAGCATGACTCTCGCAACTGTCTATGGCTACACCTTC
TRBJ2-5 - 13 TRBV25-1 - CASVEGRVETQYF TGTGCCAGCGTTGAAGGCAGGGTTGAGACCCAGTACTTC
TRBJ2-5 many 14 TRBV24-1 - CATSQDTQKETQYF TGTGCCACCAGTCAGGACACGCAGAAAGAGACCCAGTACTTC
TRBJ2-7 - 15 TRBV5-1 TRBD1 CASSSGQGSGYEQYF TGCGCCAGCAGTTCAGGACAGGGGTCAGGCTACGAGCAGTACTTC
TRBJ1-1 many 12 TRBV29-1 - CSVVGGDGEAFF TGCAGCGTTGTAGGGGGGGATGGTGAAGCTTTCTTT
TRBJ1-2 - 14 TRBV4-2 - CASSHVGQGYGYTF TGTGCCAGCAGCCATGTCGGGCAGGGCTATGGCTACACCTTC
TRBJ1-5 few 15 TRBV28 TRBD1 CASSRQGRPNQPQHF TGTGCCAGCAGCCGACAGGGTCGCCCCAATCAGCCCCAGCATTTT
TRBJ1-1 - 13 TRBV30 - CAWSVAGRTEAFF TGTGCCTGGAGTGTAGCGGGGCGCACTGAAGCTTTCTTT
TRBJ2-7 - 15 TRBV10-3 - CAISARRLRGNEQYF TGTGCCATCAGTGCTAGACGTTTAAGGGGTAACGAGCAGTACTTC
TRBJ2-7 few 17 TRBV2 TRBD2 CASSSGGLAGGPYEQYF TGTGCCAGCAGTTCTGGGGGCCTAGCGGGGGGACCCTACGAGCAGTACTTC
TRBJ2-6 many 17 TRBV19 - CAGSHGLTGSGANVLTF TGTGCCGGGTCTCACGGGTTGACAGGCTCTGGGGCCAACGTCCTGACTTTC
TRBJ1-6 many 12 TRBV25-1 - CASSRLMGPLHF TGTGCCAGCAGTCGCCTGATGGGTCCCCTCCACTTT
TRBJ2-5 many 14 TRBV7-8 - CASSLARELETQYF TGTGCCAGCAGCTTAGCGAGGGAGCTTGAGACCCAGTACTTC
TRBJ2-7 - 15 TRBV6-2/TRBV6-3 - CAITQLPGKNYEQYF TGTGCCATCACTCAACTTCCGGGGAAAAACTACGAGCAGTACTTC
TRBJ1-5 - 15 TRBV24-1 - CATSVGGDEDQPQHF TGTGCCACCAGTGTAGGAGGGGATGAAGATCAGCCCCAGCATTTT
TRBJ2-7 few 13 TRBV24-1 - CATSSGASYEQYF TGTGCCACCTCCTCAGGGGCCTCCTACGAGCAGTACTTC
TRBJ1-5 few 17 TRBV5-6 TRBD1 CASSLGTGLFSNQPQHF TGTGCCAGCAGCCTCGGGACAGGGTTATTCAGCAATCAGCCCCAGCATTTT
TRBJ2-2 - 16 TRBV4-1 TRBD2 CASSQESSGRTGELFF TGCGCCAGCAGCCAAGAGTCCAGCGGGAGGACCGGGGAGCTGTTTTTT
TRBJ2-7 few 14 TRBV7-9 TRBD1 CASGVDRVDYEQYF TGTGCCAGCGGCGTGGACAGGGTCGACTACGAGCAGTACTTC
TRBJ2-5 many 16 TRBV10-3 TRBD1 CAISAGQGFSGGTQYF TGTGCCATCAGTGCCGGACAGGGTTTTTCTGGAGGGACCCAGTACTTC
TRBJ2-5 once 16 TRBV12-3/TRBV12-4 TRBD2 CASSPDEAGGRETQYF TGTGCCAGCAGTCCTGACGAAGCGGGGGGGCGAGAGACCCAGTACTTC
TRBJ1-5 - 15 TRBV9 TRBD1 CASSVGQPSLGPQHF TGTGCCAGCAGCGTGGGACAGCCGTCACTTGGGCCCCAGCATTTT
TRBJ1-3 - 15 TRBV20-1 - CSARDSGLPGNTIYF TGCAGTGCTAGAGATTCGGGGTTACCTGGAAACACCATATATTTT
TRBJ2-7 - 14 TRBV15 TRBD1 CATSTGTGGGEQYF TGTGCCACCAGCACGGGGACAGGGGGCGGGGAGCAGTACTTC
TRBJ1-4 - 15 TRBV4-3 TRBD1 CASSQQDRGNEKLFF TGCGCCAGCAGCCAGCAGGACAGGGGGAATGAAAAACTGTTTTTT
TRBJ1-2 few 15 TRBV7-9 - CASSLGVGDGNGYTF TGTGCCAGCAGCCTCGGTGTAGGGGACGGGAATGGCTACACCTTC
TRBJ1-5 many 14 TRBV19 TRBD1 CASSIGTGAQPQHF TGTGCCAGTAGTATAGGGACAGGAGCTCAGCCCCAGCATTTT